These 19 T cell receptor beta chains originate from one sample sequenced in a study of neurological immune-mediated disorders. TCRdb itself ran the 5' RACE reads through MiXCR, one entry per CDR3 protein. The sample contains 55,000 to 60,000 distinct CDR3 sequences, 3.5% of which appear only once. Sequences were obtained from PBMCs. The receptors derive from a woman aged 25 to 39 with multiple sclerosis.

This clonotype turned up a few times. A clone one base away is much larger, so this may be a read error. The chain is built from TRBV27 and TRBJ2-5; D tentatively fits TRBD1 or TRBD2 (5 bases each). Germline lookup yields CDR1 MNHEY and CDR2 SMNVEV (reference sequence). V shed 8 bases and J shed 2 bases, with 12 bases lying between them. The CDR3 is 13 residues long. CDR3 residues: CASLLGTQETQYF. For the CDR3, the DNA is TGTGCCAGCCTACTCGGGACGCAAGAGACCCAGTACTTC.

This clonotype was counted many times. The gene calls are TRBV5-1 and TRBJ1-5; possible D gene TRBD1, 5 bases. V dropped 3 bases and J dropped 4 bases, with 11 bases sitting between them. This CDR3 contains 14 residues. The germline V gene has CDR1 SGHRS and CDR2 YFSETQ. CDR3 amino acids: CASSSGQNNQPQHF. Here the CDR3 DNA reads TGCGCCAGCAGCTCAGGACAAAATAATCAGCCCCAGCATTTT.

This clonotype was found many times. The J gene is TRBJ2-7, the V gene TRBV4-1, with a possible D match to TRBD2 (5 bases). Germline loops: CDR1 MGHRA, CDR2 YSYEKL. The V end lost 1 base, the J end lost 2 bases, and 9 bases lay between the germline ends. The CDR3 contains 14 residues. The CDR3 DNA follows: TGCGCCAGCAGCCAAGGGAGGATTCCCTACGAGCAGTACTTC. Residues: CASSQGRIPYEQYF.

In its sample, this clonotype was seen many times. The rearrangement links TRBV10-3 to TRBJ1-5; tentative D call: TRBD1 (5 bases). This CDR3 spans 15 amino acids. Trimming pared 3 bases from V and 6 bases from J, leaving 15 bases between. Germline-derived CDR1 and CDR2 are ENHRY and SYGVKD. As DNA, the CDR3 is TGTGCCATCAGTGAAGGGCAGGGCGGCGTTCAGCCCCAGCATTTT. Translated: CAISEGQGGVQPQHF.

A remark on this clonotype: This may be a read error, as it is one base from a much larger clone. The rearrangement uses TRBV20-1 and TRBJ1-4, with TRBD1 as a possible D gene (6 bases). There are 17 residues in the CDR3. Germline V gives CDR1 DFQATT, CDR2 SNEGSKA (reference sequence). The CDR3 loop is CGASRKDGGPANEKLFF. CDR3 DNA sequence: TGCGGTGCTTCTCGGAAAGACGGGGGGCCGGCTAATGAAAAACTGTTTTTT.

This clonotype was counted at least ten times. V is TRBV20-1 and J is TRBJ2-5; 8 bases match TRBD2. Per the germline V gene, CDR1 is DFQATT and CDR2 is SNEGSKA (reference sequence). V lost 3 bases and J lost 6; bases outside the gene matches: 6. The CDR3 totals 13 residues. Written as DNA, the CDR3 is TGCAGTGCTAGCGGGGGGGCAGTGCAGACCCAGTACTTC. This encodes CSASGGAVQTQYF.

In this sample, this clonotype turned up many times. V gene TRBV12-3 or TRBV12-4 combines with J gene TRBJ2-6; D gene uncertain. The CDR3 length is 14 residues. V lost 1 base and J 0 bases, leaving 1 base between the germline ends. The CDR3 loop is CASSLGSGANVLTF. The CDR3 DNA is TGTGCCAGCAGTTTAGGCTCTGGGGCCAACGTCCTGACTTTC.

This clonotype has a count of ten or more. The J gene is TRBJ1-5, the V gene TRBV28; D gene unclear. The CDR3 loop spans 14 amino acids. Deletions cut 8 bases from V and 2 bases from J, with 13 bases between. Germline V gene sequence: CDR1 MDHEN, CDR2 SYDVKM. The CDR3 DNA is TGTGCCAGCCGTCAGCTTGGGGGCAATCAGCCCCAGCATTTT. Encoded protein: CASRQLGGNQPQHF.

This clonotype was counted ten times or more. V usage is TRBV29-1 and J usage is TRBJ2-7, with TRBD2 as a possible D gene (6 bases). Germline V gene sequence: CDR1 SQVTM, CDR2 ANQGSEA. The V and J ends lost 4 bases and 2 bases respectively, with 6 bases between them. This CDR3 is built from 11 residues. As DNA, the CDR3 is TGCAGCGTTGGGACTACCTACGAGCAGTACTTC. It is translated as CSVGTTYEQYF.

This clonotype was seen repeatedly, ten times or more. The rearrangement uses TRBV11-2 and TRBJ2-2; D gene uncertain. V lost 5 bases and J 5 bases, leaving 6 bases between the germline ends. The CDR3 is 12 residues long. CDR1 SGHAT and CDR2 FQNNGV come from the germline V gene. CDR3 sequence reads: CASSPPTGELFF. DNA of the CDR3: TGTGCCAGCAGCCCGCCGACCGGGGAGCTGTTTTTT.

There are a few counts of this clonotype. The junction differs from germline at one of its ends, possibly a read error. The J gene is TRBJ1-5, the V gene TRBV20-1, with no clear D. The CDR3 sequence is 13 residues long. Per the germline V gene, CDR1 is DFQATT and CDR2 is SNEGSKA (reference sequence). CDR3 in amino acids: CSARMDSNQPQNF. The CDR3 DNA reads TGCAGTGCTAGAATGGATAGCAATCAGCCCCAGAATTTT.

Many counts were recorded for this clonotype. One end of the junction varies from germline; a read error may be responsible. This chain uses TRBV18 with TRBJ1-6; D call uncertain. The CDR3 length is 15 residues. CDR1 and CDR2 (germline): KGHSH, LQKENI. The CDR3, as DNA: TGTGCCAGCTCACCACCGAGCAGCTTGGGTTCACCCCTCAACTTT. Encoded protein: CASSPPSSLGSPLNF. Drawing the rest from reference TRBV18 and TRBJ1-6, the complete variable domain is NAGVMQNPRHLVRRRGQEARLRCSPMKGHSHVYWYRQLPEEGLKFMVYLQKENIIDESGMPKERFSAEFPKEGPSILRIQQVVRGDSAAYFCASSPPSSLGSPLNFGNGTRLTVT.

This clonotype has a handful of counts. This chain connects TRBV7-6 to TRBJ2-1; D perhaps matches TRBD1 (5 bases). V was clipped by 0 bases and J by 9 bases, with 18 bases between them. There are 16 residues in the CDR3. Germline lookup yields CDR1 SGHVS and CDR2 FNYEAQ. The chain's CDR3 is CASSLALGQTSPEQFF. DNA for the CDR3: TGTGCCAGCAGCTTAGCGCTCGGACAAACATCTCCTGAGCAGTTCTTC.

Ten or more counts support this clonotype. The V and J genes are TRBV5-6 and TRBJ2-1; 12 nucleotides agree with TRBD2. The junction had 4 bases not matched to a gene; V was cut back by 4 bases and J by 2 bases. The CDR3 contains 16 residues. Germline loops: CDR1 SGHDT, CDR2 YYEEEE. The CDR3: CASSGLAGTTYNEQFF. CDR3 nucleotides: TGTGCCAGCAGCGGACTAGCGGGAACCACCTACAATGAGCAGTTCTTC.

This clonotype has at least ten counts. The chain carries TRBV7-2 and TRBJ1-2; the D gene is possibly TRBD1 (5 bases). V was shortened by 5 bases and J by 8 bases, with 15 bases between the two germline ends. There are 13 residues in the CDR3. CDR1 is SGHTA and CDR2 is FQGNSA in the germline V gene. In DNA form, the CDR3 reads TGTGCCAGCAGCGATGGAAGGGGAGAAGGCTACACCTTC. This gives the protein CASSDGRGEGYTF.

This clonotype came up many times. The chain is built from TRBV20-1 and TRBJ2-2, with 9 positions matching TRBD2. Germline CDR1 and CDR2: DFQATT and SNEGSKA (reference sequence). The CDR3 sequence is 15 residues long. Unmatched junction bases numbered 6, after V lost 0 bases and J lost 7 bases. The CDR3 coding sequence is TGCAGTGCTAGAGACTCCGCGGGGGGGGTCGGGGAGCTGTTTTTT. Amino acid sequence: CSARDSAGGVGELFF.

The table lists this clonotype with many counts. The chain combines TRBV7-2 with TRBJ1-4; 7 positions match TRBD1. Per germline, CDR1 SGHTA and CDR2 FQGNSA. This CDR3 is built from 16 residues. The V and J ends lost 2 bases and 7 bases, in that order; junction bases with no gene match: 10. CDR3 residues: CASSLSHDRAGEKLFF. In nucleotides, the CDR3 is TGTGCCAGCAGCTTATCTCACGACAGGGCCGGTGAAAAACTGTTTTTT.

This clonotype was seen a handful of times. A much larger clone is a single base away; this may be a read error. V and J are TRBV5-5 and TRBJ2-2; the D is unclear. There are 14 residues in the CDR3. Trimming cost V 4 bases and J 6 bases, with 13 bases left between them. CDR1 SGHKS and CDR2 YYEKEE come from the germline V gene (reference sequence). CDR3 coding DNA: TGTGCCAGCAGCAGTGGAAGTAGATCCGGGGAGCTGTTTTTT. Translating it yields CASSSGSRSGELFF.

The table lists this clonotype with many counts. V usage is TRBV7-6 and J usage is TRBJ1-6, with 8 nucleotides matching TRBD1. Germline values: CDR1 SGHVS, CDR2 FNYEAQ. J lost 9 bases, V lost 2 bases, and 6 bases had no gene match. CDR3 length equals 15 residues. The CDR3: CASSLRTGMGSPLHF. In DNA form, the CDR3 reads TGTGCCAGCAGCTTAAGGACAGGGATGGGTTCACCCCTCCACTTT.